The TCR beta chain under discussion was sequenced for a study of T cells in localized non-small cell lung cancer (dated by TCRdb to about 2020). For the study in its entirety: T cell repertoires of 200 to 250 early-stage NSCLC patients were analyzed, with tumors being compared against uninvolved tumor-adjacent lungs. The cohort was made up of hundreds of treatment-naive NSCLC patients whose localized lung tumors had been resected. A mean age of roughly 66 years was recorded for the NSCLC patients, of whom 120 to 150 were male and some 99 were female. Paper-wide results and their limitations: Because the study design was exploratory, TCR variables were selected using unadjusted p-values without false-discovery rate correction. Because multi-region tumor sequencing was not performed, intratumor heterogeneity could not be ruled out. Of the top 100 tumor clones, a median of approximately 60 were detected in paired uninvolved adjacent lung; 28 were also among that lung's top 100. Higher blood T cell density associated with longer overall survival, while higher adjacent-lung clonality associated with shorter survival. Uninvolved tumor-adjacent lung showed the highest T cell clonality, higher than tumor, which suggests more focused antigenic responses in the adjacent lung.

V is reduced by 8 bases and J by 3 bases, leaving a spacing of 14 bases between them. Taken from the germline V gene, the CDR1 and CDR2 loops are SNHLY and FYNNEI. The CDR3 runs 14 amino acids, cysteine and phenylalanine included. Only CDR3 DNA is held: 42 bases, read in frame from base 1. Note on this clone: This receptor's antigen is unknown. Per-base qualities were not stored, and no clone one base away is much larger.

At diagnosis, peripheral blood, uninvolved tumor-adjacent lung and tumor were collected and were preserved as a mix of fresh-frozen and FFPE material. For TCR repertoire profiling, blood samples were analyzed in the form of peripheral blood mononuclear cells. The immunoSEQ Assay was used to sequence TCR beta CDR3 regions from DNA. The original pipeline was this. To compute T cell density, TCR beta template counts were normalized to usable DNA, which was estimated by amplifying housekeeping genes. The preseqR package was used to estimate richness by extrapolating to 400,000 templates for PBMC samples and to 120,000 templates for tissue samples. Clonality was defined as one minus Pielou's evenness. Differential abundance testing on productive amino-acid clonotypes, with a minimum total count of 5 and an alpha of 0.1, was used to identify tissue-enriched TCRs. The Jaccard Index and the Morisita Overlap Index were used to measure repertoire overlap between compartments. GLIPH grouped TCR beta CDR3s together with public tetramer-defined viral CDR3s, and a viral motif had to include at least three viral sequences and show V-gene enrichment. Imported from immuneACCESS, the table was reduced by TCRdb to in-frame sequences with V and J called. These copies leave out some clones; in studies compared against another copy, an unresolved V gene accounts for under half, and the cause of the remainder is not known. From that table come the V and J calls and clone size; the DNA was used to work out D and trimming. A total of fewer than 90,000 clones appear in this sample, roughly four fifths of them only once. The ten largest clones take up approximately 2.5% of the sample.

Sequences were derived from peripheral blood, sampled before any cancer treatment. This chain joins TRBV2 to TRBJ2-1; TRBD2 is possibly the D segment (5 matching bases). This clonotype originated in a man aged 40 to 70 with stage I lung adenocarcinoma. The CDR3 protein: CASPSQSVYNEQFF. The DNA sequence is given as TGTGCCAGCCCTAGCCAGTCAGTCTACAATGAGCAGTTCTTC.